This T cell receptor (beta chain) originates from a study of cytomegalovirus exposure and HLA in healthy donors. The CDR3 runs 14 residues. V dropped 0 bases and J dropped 4 bases, with 10 bases sitting between them. Per germline, CDR1 SGHRS and CDR2 YFSETQ. Primers included in the PCR were 60 Vbeta and 13 Jbeta primers. Data came from immunoSEQ multiplex PCR; TCRdb stores just in-frame clones and leaves some out. There are around 140,000 clones in the sample; approximately 78% occur only once, and about 8.6% lies in the top ten. This chain links TRBV5-1 with TRBJ1-2; D is unresolved. The sample was PBMCs. The clonotype comes from a woman aged 45 to 65 in good health and CMV-seropositive. The CDR3 region has the DNA TGCGCCAGCAGCTTGGCCGGGAGTACCTATGGCTACACCTTC. The encoded protein is CASSLAGSTYGYTF.